Reported below is one T cell receptor (beta chain). V was cut by 4 bases and J by 7 bases, with 16 bases left in between. The germline CDR1 and CDR2 sequences are LGHDT and YNNKEL (reference sequence). The CDR3 runs 14 residues. Sequencing was performed with immunoSEQ multiplex PCR; in TCRdb, only in-frame clones are kept and a portion is missing. The table shows 150,000 or so clones, with around 88% occurring only once. This specimen comes from a study of T cell responses to AZD1222 COVID-19 vaccine. J is TRBJ1-1 and V is TRBV3-1 (or the pseudogene TRBV3-2), with a weak D call TRBD1 (5 bases). The material was peripheral blood, obtained on day 0 of AZD1222 vaccination. This clonotype originated in an adult in good health. The CDR3 DNA reads as TGTGCCAGCAGCCTTGCAGGGCCTAGAGGTGAAGCTTTCTTT. Translation: CASSLAGPRGEAFF.